The 7 T cell receptor beta chains reported below all come from one sample, sequenced in a study of beta chain features in type 1 diabetes. The sequenced template was cDNA made from the entire isolated RNA. Using immunoSEQ multiplex PCR, the repertoire was profiled, and TCRdb retains in-frame clones only, with some absent. The sample has 130,000 or so clones; 9% are singletons. Whole-study results and caveats: Type 1 diabetes patients had TCRB CDR3s that were shorter (moderately but significantly so) in all four CD4+ subsets.

For these TCRs, the target antigens are not known. Sequencing was performed on central memory CD4+ T cells from blood. The source is a man aged 25 to 40 with type 1 diabetes.

V and J are TRBV27 and TRBJ2-7, with D possibly being TRBD2 (6 bases). The CDR3 is 15 amino acids. V lost 7 bases and J lost 5, with 21 bases in between. From germline, CDR1 is MNHEY and CDR2 SMNVEV (reference sequence). CDR3 bases: TGTGCCAGCACCCGCGGGGCAGGGAGAAGCCACGAGCAGTACTTC. This translates into CASTRGAGRSHEQYF.

This clone was detected many times. This CDR3 reads CASSFNYQETQYF. Written as DNA, the CDR3 is TGTGCCAGCAGCTTCAACTACCAAGAGACCCAGTACTTC. The chain uses TRBV7-2 and TRBJ2-5; D ambiguous. Germline loops: CDR1 SGHTA, CDR2 FQGNSA. The CDR3 extends over 13 amino acids. V was cut by 3 bases and J by 0 bases, with 5 bases left in between.

There are a few counts of this clone. The chain carries TRBV4-2 and TRBJ2-1, with TRBD1 as a possible D gene (5 bases). The CDR3 runs to 17 residues. The V end was cut by 0 bases, the J end by 2 bases, with 14 bases between. Germline assignment: CDR1 LGHNA and CDR2 YNFKEQ. Here the CDR3 reads CASSQEVGQGTYNEQFF. The CDR3 nucleotides read TGTGCCAGCAGCCAAGAGGTTGGCCAGGGCACCTACAATGAGCAGTTCTTC.

This clone has only a few counts. Within the sample, other DNA sequences also encode this same CDR3. CDR3 sequence reads: CASSYSRGGDSPLHF. The CDR3 DNA is TGTGCCAGCAGTTACTCTAGAGGGGGGGATTCACCCCTCCACTTT. The chain recombines TRBV6-5 with TRBJ1-6; D might be TRBD1 (6 bases). The germline V gene encodes CDR1 MNHEY and CDR2 SVGAGI. CDR3 length: 15 amino acids. Trimming left V 0 bases short and J 8 bases short, with 11 bases between.

At least ten counts were recorded for this clone. The rearrangement links TRBV28 to TRBJ2-3; D possibly corresponds to TRBD1 (5 bases). Trimming removed 3 bases from V and 7 bases from J, with 11 bases in between. The CDR3 totals 13 residues. CDR1 and CDR2 (germline): MDHEN, SYDVKM. CDR3 region: CASSFQGGNTQYF. As DNA, the CDR3 is TGTGCCAGCAGTTTCCAGGGCGGAAATACGCAGTATTTT.

This clone showed up just a few times. The J gene is TRBJ2-7, the V gene TRBV11-2; D gene uncertain. The germline V gene encodes CDR1 SGHAT and CDR2 FQNNGV. The CDR3 runs to 13 residues. Trimming shortened V by 0 bases and J by 3 bases, and 6 bases separated the two germline ends. The CDR3 protein is CASSLDRNYEQYF. CDR3 bases: TGTGCCAGCAGCTTAGATCGTAACTACGAGCAGTACTTC.

In its sample, this clone was seen a few times. One end of the junction is discordant with germline, which a read error may explain. The chain recombines TRBV6-6 with TRBJ2-5, with TRBD2 matching over 11 bases. Germline V lookup: CDR1 MNHNY, CDR2 SVGAGI (reference sequence). The CDR3 length is 14 residues. CDR3 in amino acids: CAISTSGGGETQYF. DNA for the CDR3: TGTGCCATCAGTACTAGCGGGGGCGGCGAGACCCAGTACTTC.